One and the same sample provided the 29 T cell receptor beta chains below, sequenced in a study of T cell changes during pregnancy in multiple sclerosis. Clones were sequenced by immunoSEQ multiplex PCR, and TCRdb holds only the in-frame ones, with some missing. The sample lists tens of thousands of clones, approximately 84% occurring once. Sequenced material: CD8+ T cells from peripheral blood mononuclear cells, taken after pregnancy. The origin of the receptors is a female donor with multiple sclerosis, enrolled in a pregnancy study.

The rearrangement uses TRBV7-2 and TRBJ2-5; 10 nucleotides agree with TRBD2. CDR1 and CDR2 (germline): SGHTA, FQGNSA. CDR3 size: 15 residues. V was clipped by 6 bases and J by 5 bases; unmatched bases: 9. The CDR3 sequence: CASSYLGLAPETQYF. The CDR3 region has the DNA TGTGCCAGCAGTTACCTGGGACTAGCGCCGGAGACCCAGTACTTC.

The chain links TRBV27 to TRBJ1-4, with 8 bases fitting TRBD1. The CDR3 is made up of 16 amino acids. Trimming removed 1 base from V and 3 bases from J; junction bases left unmatched: 4. The germline V gene encodes CDR1 MNHEY and CDR2 SMNVEV (reference sequence). The CDR3 sequence: CASSLWGQDPNEKLFF. The CDR3, as DNA: TGTGCCAGCAGTTTATGGGGACAGGACCCTAATGAAAAACTGTTTTTT.

The chain is built from TRBV5-6 and TRBJ2-2; D is undetermined. This CDR3 contains 15 residues. Between the trimmed V and J ends, which lost 4 bases and 3 bases, there was a span of 13 bases. Germline V gives CDR1 SGHDT, CDR2 YYEEEE. Here the CDR3 reads CASSPSNLDTGELFF. DNA of the CDR3: TGTGCCAGCAGCCCCTCCAACTTAGACACCGGGGAGCTGTTTTTT.

V usage is TRBV6-6 and J usage is TRBJ1-1; 11 bases map to TRBD1. Germline CDR1 reads MNHNY; CDR2 reads SVGAGI (reference sequence). The CDR3 contains 14 residues. Trimming took 6 bases from V and 6 from J; bases not matched to a gene: 6. CDR3 nucleotide sequence: TGTGCCAGCAGGCCTCCGGGACAGGGGGCTGAAGCTTTCTTT. Translating it yields CASRPPGQGAEAFF.

This chain links TRBV11-2 with TRBJ2-5, with TRBD1 as a possible D gene (6 bases). Germline-derived CDR1 and CDR2 are SGHAT and FQNNGV. CDR3 length: 15 amino acids. Trimming removed 1 base from V and 3 bases from J, with 12 bases in between. CDR3 residues: CASSLVVQGEETQYF. Written as DNA, the CDR3 is TGTGCCAGCAGCTTAGTTGTACAGGGCGAAGAGACCCAGTACTTC.

The chain couples TRBV28 to TRBJ1-1, with D unresolved. The V and J ends lost 3 bases and 1 base respectively, with 21 bases between them. Germline CDR1 is MDHEN and CDR2 is SYDVKM. The length of the CDR3 is 18 residues. CDR3 sequence: CASSFGKVGGQTNTEAFF. The CDR3 bases are TGTGCCAGCAGTTTTGGAAAGGTAGGAGGGCAGACGAACACTGAAGCTTTCTTT. The variable domain in full, with the rest retrieved from reference TRBV28 and TRBJ1-1, is DVKVTQSSRYLVKRTGEKVFLECVQDMDHENMFWYRQDPGLGLRLIYFSYDVKMKEKGDIPEGYSVSREKKERFSLILESASTNQTSMYLCASSFGKVGGQTNTEAFFGQGTRLTVV.

The V gene is TRBV5-1, the J gene TRBJ2-1; D might be TRBD2 (6 bases). Deletions cut 2 bases from V and 7 bases from J, with 16 bases between. This CDR3 is 15 amino acids long. Germline CDR1 reads SGHRS; CDR2 reads YFSETQ. The CDR3 is CASSFLEGDKNEQFF. CDR3 sequence (DNA): TGCGCCAGCAGCTTCCTGGAGGGCGATAAAAATGAGCAGTTCTTC.

V gene TRBV6-4 combines with J gene TRBJ2-2; 7 bases agree with TRBD2. The V gene's germline CDR1 is MRHNA and CDR2 SNTAGT. The V and J ends lost 3 bases and 6 bases, in that order; junction bases with no gene match: 1. The CDR3 covers 13 residues. CDR3 loop: CASSEGGAGELFF. The CDR3, as DNA: TGTGCCAGCAGTGAGGGGGGGGCCGGGGAGCTGTTTTTT.

By share of the sample, this clone is medium-sized. The genes are TRBV4-2 and TRBJ1-1; D might be TRBD1 (5 bases). V lost 5 bases and J 4 bases, leaving 17 bases between the germline ends. Germline V CDR1 and CDR2: LGHNA, YNFKEQ. The CDR3 covers 15 residues. The CDR3 region has the DNA TGTGCCAGCAGCGGACCTTTGGAGGGGATCACTGAAGCTTTCTTT. This encodes CASSGPLEGITEAFF.

The rearrangement links TRBV11-3 to TRBJ2-1, with 10 bases identical to TRBD2. Germline CDR1 and CDR2: SGHNT and YENEEA. The CDR3 has 16 residues. V lost 5 bases, J lost 3 bases, and 7 bases stayed unmatched. This chain's CDR3 is CASSLRLAGGYNEQFF. DNA for the CDR3: TGTGCCAGCAGCCTAAGACTAGCGGGCGGCTACAATGAGCAGTTCTTC.

This clone was seen a single time. J is TRBJ2-1 and V is TRBV7-9; TRBD2 agrees at 13 bases. Germline values: CDR1 SEHNR, CDR2 FQNEAQ (reference sequence). Germline trimming cut 7 bases from V and 10 bases from J; bases unmatched to any gene: 13. The CDR3 loop spans 16 amino acids. CDR3 bases: TGTGCCAGCACCTACCTAGGGACTAGCGGGATACGAGAGCAGTTCTTC. Protein: CASTYLGTSGIREQFF.

The chain recombines TRBV7-2 with TRBJ2-7, with D uncertain. Per germline, CDR1 SGHTA and CDR2 FQGNSA. V was trimmed by 2 bases and J by 2 bases, leaving 7 bases between them. This CDR3 spans 13 amino acids. The CDR3 loop is CASSLYYPYEQYF. The CDR3 bases are TGTGCCAGCAGCTTATACTACCCCTACGAGCAGTACTTC.

The CDR3 nucleotides read TGTGCCAGCAGCTTAGGGACAGTAGCCTCTGGAAACACCATATATTTT. Protein product: CASSLGTVASGNTIYF. The rearrangement links TRBV7-9 to TRBJ1-3; TRBD1 is a possible D gene (6 bases). CDR1 SEHNR and CDR2 FQNEAQ come from the germline V gene (reference sequence). This CDR3 is built from 16 residues. Trimming left V 1 base short and J 0 bases short, with 10 bases between.

This rearrangement joins TRBV7-2 to TRBJ2-1, with D perhaps TRBD1 (6 bases). V was pared by 5 bases and J by 0 bases, with 11 bases between. CDR1 and CDR2 (germline): SGHTA, FQGNSA. CDR3 length: 15 residues. CDR3 amino acids: CASSLGASSYNEQFF. The CDR3 DNA sequence: TGTGCCAGCAGCCTGGGGGCTAGCTCCTACAATGAGCAGTTCTTC.

This clone was counted once. This chain uses TRBV6-1 with TRBJ2-7; TRBD1 might be the D (5 bases). CDR1 is MNHNS and CDR2 is SASEGT in the germline V gene. There are 15 residues in the CDR3. V dropped 4 bases and J dropped 1 base, with 14 bases sitting between them. This CDR3 reads CASSVDTAVSYEQYF. CDR3 in DNA: TGTGCCAGCAGTGTGGACACGGCGGTGTCCTACGAGCAGTACTTC.

V is TRBV19 and J is TRBJ1-5, with TRBD1 identical over 7 bases. CDR1 and CDR2 (germline): LNHDA, SQIVND (reference sequence). The CDR3 runs to 17 residues. J was trimmed by 0 bases and V by 3 bases; bases with no gene match: 8. The CDR3 reads CASSIDYRGYSNQPQHF. The CDR3 nucleotides are TGTGCCAGTAGTATTGATTACAGGGGTTATAGCAATCAGCCCCAGCATTTT.

The chain has TRBV27 and TRBJ2-1; 9 bases match TRBD1. Germline values: CDR1 MNHEY, CDR2 SMNVEV (reference sequence). The length of the CDR3 is 16 residues. Losses at the gene ends were 5 bases for V and 8 bases for J; bases not matched to a gene: 13. For the CDR3, the DNA is TGTGCCAGCAGTCCACCGGGACAGGGTCTTATCGATGAGCAGTTCTTC. Protein product: CASSPPGQGLIDEQFF.

For this clone: Other DNA sequences in the same sample also yield this CDR3. The chain couples TRBV28 to TRBJ1-5; the D gene is possibly TRBD1 (5 bases). The ends were cut back, 6 bases at V and 6 bases at J, with 18 bases in the middle. This CDR3 comprises 15 residues. CDR1 and CDR2 (germline): MDHEN, SYDVKM. The CDR3: CASSPGGDATQPQHF. The CDR3 DNA reads as TGTGCCAGCAGCCCGGGGGGTGATGCCACTCAGCCCCAGCATTTT.

The chain carries TRBV7-9 and TRBJ2-7; TRBD2 aligns across 10 bases. V lost 5 bases and J lost 5; bases outside the gene matches: 9. CDR1 is SEHNR, CDR2 FQNEAQ, per germline (reference sequence). CDR3 length: 15 amino acids. The CDR3 region has the DNA TGTGCCAGCAGCCTCAGCGGGAGGGCCTTGGACGAGCAGTACTTC. This gives the protein CASSLSGRALDEQYF.

This clone turned up a few times. DNA for the CDR3: TGCGCCAGCAGCCAAGCCCCGGGACTAGCGGGATTAAGCTCCTACAATGAGCAGTTCTTC. It encodes CASSQAPGLAGLSSYNEQFF. V and J are TRBV4-1 and TRBJ2-1; 13 bases line up with TRBD2. Looked up from germline, CDR1 is MGHRA and CDR2 is YSYEKL. This CDR3 region has 20 residues. Germline trimming cut 1 base from V and 0 bases from J; bases unmatched to any gene: 9.

This rearrangement joins TRBV11-2 to TRBJ2-7; D is possibly TRBD1 (5 bases). Trimming took off 3 bases at V and 6 bases at J, with 12 bases between the two ends. The CDR3 consists of 13 residues. Germline V CDR1 and CDR2: SGHAT, FQNNGV. The CDR3 here is CASSLGRASEQYF. The CDR3 nucleotides are TGTGCCAGCAGCTTGGGCAGGGCAAGCGAGCAGTACTTC.

The rearrangement links TRBV15 to TRBJ1-3; TRBD1 is a possible D gene (5 bases). The CDR3 has 17 amino acids. Per the germline V gene, CDR1 is LNHNV and CDR2 is YYDKDF (reference sequence). Trimming shortened V by 2 bases and J by 1 base, and 15 bases separated the two germline ends. The DNA of the CDR3 is TGTGCCACCAGCAGAACAGGACGGGCTACATCTGGAAACACCATATATTTT. It yields the protein CATSRTGRATSGNTIYF.

The chain employs TRBV6-5 and TRBJ2-3, with 12 bases lining up with TRBD2. This CDR3 has 15 amino acids. Germline CDR1 is MNHEY and CDR2 is SVGAGI. V lost 7 bases, J lost 2 bases, and 4 bases stayed unmatched. CDR3 loop: CASKGLAGFTDTQYF. Here the CDR3 DNA reads TGTGCCAGCAAAGGACTAGCGGGGTTCACAGATACGCAGTATTTT.

The V gene is TRBV10-1, the J gene TRBJ2-2, with 9 nucleotides matching TRBD1. V lost 0 bases to trimming and J lost 0 bases; unmatched junction nucleotides: 2. CDR1 WNHNN and CDR2 SYGVQD come from the germline V gene (reference sequence). The CDR3 extends over 17 amino acids. CDR3 in DNA: TGCGCCAGCAGTGAGTCCGGGACAGGGCCGAACACCGGGGAGCTGTTTTTT. Protein sequence: CASSESGTGPNTGELFF.

The chain combines TRBV21-1 with TRBJ1-1; the D call in the table, TRBD1, was not verified against the DNA. TRBV21-1 is designated a pseudogene. The CDR3 is 17 amino acids. The CDR3 nucleotides read TGTGCCAGCAGCAAATGGGGCGGGACAGGGGGGGACACTGAAGCTTTCTTT. Residues: CASSKWGGTGGDTEAFF.

This chain uses TRBV9 with TRBJ2-1; 8 bases agree with TRBD2. There are 15 residues in the CDR3. V trimming: 6 bases; J trimming: 5 bases; junction bases outside the gene matches: 10. The germline V gene has CDR1 SGDLS and CDR2 YYNGEE. The CDR3 DNA reads TGTGCCAGCACCTCCAGCGGGAGTTCTCACAATGAGCAGTTCTTC. This gives the protein CASTSSGSSHNEQFF.

The CDR3 is CASSYSTDSNQPQHF. The CDR3 DNA is TGTGCCAGCAGCTATTCGACAGACTCAAATCAGCCCCAGCATTTT. The gene calls are TRBV7-9 and TRBJ1-5; a weak D match, TRBD1 (5 bases). Germline values: CDR1 SEHNR, CDR2 FQNEAQ (reference sequence). The CDR3 covers 15 residues. The ends were cut back, 4 bases at V and 4 bases at J, with 14 bases in the middle.

The V call is TRBV27, the J call TRBJ2-1; D unresolved. CDR3 length equals 15 residues. CDR1 and CDR2 (germline): MNHEY, SMNVEV (reference sequence). The V and J ends lost 8 bases and 8 bases respectively, with 22 bases between them. CDR3 DNA sequence: TGTGCCAGCCGCCTAGAATTTACCCTTTCGGATGAGCAGTTCTTC. Its protein product is CASRLEFTLSDEQFF.

This rearrangement joins TRBV7-2 to TRBJ2-5; 7 bases are a match to TRBD2. The CDR3 is 14 residues long. J lost 5 bases, V lost 6 bases, and 9 bases had no gene match. Germline CDR1 SGHTA, CDR2 FQGNSA. The CDR3: CASSGAGAGETQYF. The DNA of the CDR3 is TGTGCCAGCAGTGGTGCGGGAGCCGGGGAGACCCAGTACTTC.